This entry is about one TCR beta chain. What it binds is unknown. This sample was included in a study of T cell responses to AZD1222 COVID-19 vaccine. The protocol was immunoSEQ multiplex PCR, while the TCRdb copy is restricted to in-frame clones and leaves out a portion. The sample consists of 130,000 to 150,000 clones, approximately 88% of them appearing once. Study-wide findings and caveats: No repertoire was sampled before or during the peak T cell response, only after it.

This CDR3 is 12 amino acids long. From germline, CDR1 is MNHEY and CDR2 SVGEGT. V lost 6 bases to trimming and J lost 7 bases, with 10 bases between them. The chain couples TRBV6-2 or TRBV6-3 to TRBJ1-5; D not resolved. The sequencing here drew on peripheral blood, taken on day 0 of AZD1222 vaccination. The receptor was isolated from an adult in good health. The CDR3 here is CASSPGGQPQHF. For the CDR3, the DNA is TGTGCCAGCAGCCCCGGCGGGCAGCCCCAGCATTTT.